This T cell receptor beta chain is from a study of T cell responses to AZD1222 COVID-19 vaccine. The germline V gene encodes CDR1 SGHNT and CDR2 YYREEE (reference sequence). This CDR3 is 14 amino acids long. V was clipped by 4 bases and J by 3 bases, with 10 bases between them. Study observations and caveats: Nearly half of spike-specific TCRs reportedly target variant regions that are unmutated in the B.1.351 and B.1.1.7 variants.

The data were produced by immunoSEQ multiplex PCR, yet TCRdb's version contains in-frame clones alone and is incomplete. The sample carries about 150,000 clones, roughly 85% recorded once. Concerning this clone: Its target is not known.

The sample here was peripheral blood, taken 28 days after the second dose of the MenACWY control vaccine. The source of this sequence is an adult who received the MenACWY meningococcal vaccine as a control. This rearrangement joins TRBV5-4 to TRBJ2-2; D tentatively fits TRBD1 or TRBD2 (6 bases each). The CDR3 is CASSLGGDTGELFF. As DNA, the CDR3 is TGTGCCAGCAGCCTGGGGGGCGACACCGGGGAGCTGTTTTTT.